The 19 T cell receptor beta chains listed next were all sequenced from one sample in a study of a mutant IDH1 vaccine in newly diagnosed glioma. Time point: week 11, during vaccination. The investigators gave 300 ug of mutant IDH1 20-mer peptide in each vaccine dose, together with topical imiquimod. Measured with immunoSEQ multiplex PCR; TCRdb has only the in-frame clones, and not every one. The data show about 130,000 clones, around 80% seen once. No antigen is known for these receptors. The sequencing used PBMCs, collected from a glioma patient whose treatment included an IDH1 peptide vaccine. These receptors all stem from a man in his forties or fifties with glioma.

V gene TRBV4-2 combines with J gene TRBJ2-3; D remains unclear. Germline loops: CDR1 LGHNA, CDR2 YNFKEQ. V shed 1 base and J shed 6 bases, with 11 bases lying between them. CDR3 length: 14 amino acids. CDR3 loop: CASSQVGVPDTQYF. Written as DNA, the CDR3 is TGTGCCAGCAGCCAAGTTGGTGTGCCCGATACGCAGTATTTT.

The CDR3 is CASSLDPGISYEQYF. Here the CDR3 DNA reads TGCGCCAGCAGCTTGGATCCAGGCATCTCCTACGAGCAGTACTTC. The gene calls are TRBV5-1 and TRBJ2-7; D is unresolved. The germline CDR1 and CDR2 sequences are SGHRS and YFSETQ. Trimming took off 0 bases at V and 0 bases at J, with 10 bases between the two ends. CDR3 length: 15 amino acids. The whole variable domain, filled in from reference TRBV5-1 and TRBJ2-7, reads KAGVTQTPRYLIKTRGQQVTLSCSPISGHRSVSWYQQTPGQGLQFLFEYFSETQRNKGNFPGRFSGRQFSNSRSEMNVSTLELGDSALYLCASSLDPGISYEQYFGPGTRLTVT.

The J gene is TRBJ2-4, the V gene TRBV7-3, with unresolved D. Deletions cut 3 bases from V and 9 bases from J, with 24 bases between. CDR1 is SGHTA, CDR2 FQGTGA, per germline. The CDR3 totals 17 residues. CDR3 in amino acids: CASSLGPGIDTRSIQYF. CDR3 bases: TGTGCCAGCAGCTTGGGCCCCGGCATCGACACCCGGAGCATTCAGTACTTC.

This clone was seen a single time. The chain combines TRBV7-8 with TRBJ2-3, with D uncertain. Germline loops: CDR1 SGHVS, CDR2 FQNEAQ. Trimming removed 5 bases from V and 5 bases from J, with 8 bases in between. The CDR3 is made up of 12 amino acids. For the CDR3, the DNA is TGTGCCAGCAGCCCCATTGGAGATACGCAGTATTTT. Translating it yields CASSPIGDTQYF.

This clone was seen more than once but under ten times. The chain has TRBV2 and TRBJ1-5; D remains unclear. The CDR3 has 14 amino acids. The germline V and J ends were trimmed by 6 bases and 3 bases, with 12 bases remaining between them. Germline V gene data show CDR1 as SNHLY and CDR2 as FYNNEI. The CDR3 nucleotides are TGTGCCAGCAGCGATTTAGGGTTCAATCAGCCCCAGCATTTT. Amino acid sequence: CASSDLGFNQPQHF.

The CDR3 DNA sequence: TGTGCCAGCAGTGGGACAGGGGGTCTGAGCGAGCAGTACTTC. Protein sequence: CASSGTGGLSEQYF. This chain joins TRBV6-1 and TRBJ2-7; TRBD1 aligns across 10 bases. Germline V lookup: CDR1 MNHNS, CDR2 SASEGT. CDR3 length: 14 residues. V lost 4 bases and J lost 6; bases outside the gene matches: 6.

The V gene is TRBV27, the J gene TRBJ2-7; D remains ambiguous. This CDR3 has 13 residues. Germline loops: CDR1 MNHEY, CDR2 SMNVEV (reference sequence). V gave up 5 bases and J gave up 7 bases, with 15 bases separating them. The CDR3 sequence: CASSPRPTREQYF. CDR3 DNA sequence: TGTGCCAGCAGTCCTCGCCCCACCCGGGAGCAGTACTTC.

This clone has a handful of counts. The chain has TRBV29-1 and TRBJ1-1, with TRBD1 as a possible D gene (6 bases). CDR1 SQVTM and CDR2 ANQGSEA come from the germline V gene. The CDR3 is 13 residues long. V lost 7 bases and J 3 bases, leaving 15 bases between the germline ends. The CDR3 loop is CSARGGAYTEAFF. The CDR3 bases are TGCAGCGCCAGGGGAGGGGCCTACACTGAAGCTTTCTTT.

The chain is built from TRBV7-3 and TRBJ2-1; 10 nucleotides align to TRBD2. This CDR3 contains 17 residues. Germline trimming cut 0 bases from V and 8 bases from J; bases unmatched to any gene: 10. Germline CDR1 reads SGHTA; CDR2 reads FQGTGA. The CDR3 reads CASSLTVLAGDSDEQFF. DNA for the CDR3: TGTGCCAGCAGCTTAACAGTCCTAGCGGGAGACTCGGATGAGCAGTTCTTC. The full variable domain, in which reference TRBV7-3 and TRBJ2-1 provide the parts outside the CDR3, is GAGVSQTPSNKVTEKGKYVELRCDPISGHTALYWYRQSLGQGPEFLIYFQGTGAADDSGLPNDRFFAVRPEGSVSTLKIQRTERGDSAVYLCASSLTVLAGDSDEQFFGPGTRLTVL.

The gene calls are TRBV6-1 and TRBJ1-1; D is unresolved. From germline, CDR1 is MNHNS and CDR2 SASEGT. This CDR3 contains 14 residues. V was trimmed by 4 bases and J by 3 bases, leaving 12 bases between them. CDR3 in DNA: TGTGCCAGCAGTGCAGCGGCCGCCGACACTGAAGCTTTCTTT. Its translation is CASSAAAADTEAFF.

J is TRBJ1-3 and V is TRBV6-4; D uncertain. The germline V and J ends were trimmed by 3 bases and 0 bases, with 15 bases remaining between them. Germline V gene sequence: CDR1 MRHNA, CDR2 SNTAGT. This CDR3 comprises 17 residues. DNA of the CDR3: TGTGCCAGCAGTGAAAAGGCGGAACCGATCTCTGGAAACACCATATATTTT. Translating it yields CASSEKAEPISGNTIYF.

The V and J genes are TRBV12-2 and TRBJ1-2. TRBV12-2 is recorded as a pseudogene. CDR3 length: 17 residues. CDR3 loop: CASRLVTGTKTNYGYTF. The DNA of the CDR3 is TGTGCAAGTCGCTTAGTAACGGGAACAAAAACTAACTATGGCTACACCTTC.

This chain links TRBV7-9 with TRBJ2-5; 11 bases align to TRBD1. This CDR3 comprises 17 residues. From germline, CDR1 is SEHNR and CDR2 FQNEAQ (reference sequence). Trimming removed 5 bases from V and 5 bases from J; junction bases left unmatched: 13. The CDR3 nucleotides are TGTGCCAGCAGCCCGAAGGAGGACAGGGGGCTTTGGGAGACCCAGTACTTC. Amino acids: CASSPKEDRGLWETQYF. Variable domain in full (rest from reference TRBV7-9 and TRBJ2-5): DTGVSQNPRHKITKRGQNVTFRCDPISEHNRLYWYRQTLGQGPEFLTYFQNEAQLEKSRLLSDRFSAERPKGSFSTLEIQRTEQGDSAMYLCASSPKEDRGLWETQYFGPGTRLLVL.

The chain uses TRBV11-3 and TRBJ2-2; D gene uncertain. V was trimmed by 0 bases and J by 7 bases, leaving 9 bases between them. Germline CDR1 and CDR2: SGHNT and YENEEA. This CDR3 is 14 amino acids long. CDR3 in amino acids: CASSLERKSGELFF. In DNA, the CDR3 is TGTGCCAGCAGCTTAGAACGGAAGAGCGGGGAGCTGTTTTTT.

This clone was seen only once. The J gene is TRBJ2-1, the V gene TRBV4-3; 7 bases are a match to TRBD2. The CDR3 sequence is 16 residues long. Germline loops: CDR1 LGHNA, CDR2 YSLEER. V lost 0 bases to trimming and J lost 7 bases; unmatched junction nucleotides: 9. The CDR3 sequence is CASSQDLRAGANEQFF. The CDR3, as DNA: TGCGCCAGCAGCCAAGATCTAAGGGCGGGAGCAAATGAGCAGTTCTTC.

The V call is TRBV6-4, the J call TRBJ2-2; D unclear. CDR1 is MRHNA, CDR2 SNTAGT, per germline. Trimming cost V 4 bases and J 0 bases, with 6 bases left between them. CDR3 size: 14 residues. The CDR3: CASSVGSNTGELFF. In DNA form, the CDR3 reads TGTGCCAGCAGTGTGGGATCGAACACCGGGGAGCTGTTTTTT.

The chain joins TRBV30 to TRBJ2-3; no clear D. There are 11 residues in the CDR3. V was cut by 1 base and J by 4 bases, with 3 bases left in between. The germline gives CDR1 GTSNPN, CDR2 SVGIG (reference sequence). CDR3 in amino acids: CAWSAADTQYF. In nucleotides, the CDR3 is TGTGCCTGGAGTGCCGCAGATACGCAGTATTTT.

The rearrangement links TRBV18 to TRBJ2-7; D gene unclear. This CDR3 is built from 15 residues. CDR1 and CDR2 from the germline V gene are KGHSH and LQKENI. Trimming took 2 bases from V and 0 from J, leaving 11 bases between them. The CDR3, as DNA: TGTGCCAGCTCACCAGGGCAGGCCGCCTCCTACGAGCAGTACTTC. This codes for CASSPGQAASYEQYF.

V gene TRBV28 combines with J gene TRBJ2-2; 14 nucleotides align to TRBD2. The CDR3 has 15 residues. Germline CDR1 is MDHEN and CDR2 is SYDVKM. Germline trimming cut 6 bases from V and 7 bases from J; bases unmatched to any gene: 4. CDR3: CASSLGTSGSGELFF. The DNA for the CDR3 is TGTGCCAGCAGCCTCGGGACTAGCGGGAGCGGGGAGCTGTTTTTT.